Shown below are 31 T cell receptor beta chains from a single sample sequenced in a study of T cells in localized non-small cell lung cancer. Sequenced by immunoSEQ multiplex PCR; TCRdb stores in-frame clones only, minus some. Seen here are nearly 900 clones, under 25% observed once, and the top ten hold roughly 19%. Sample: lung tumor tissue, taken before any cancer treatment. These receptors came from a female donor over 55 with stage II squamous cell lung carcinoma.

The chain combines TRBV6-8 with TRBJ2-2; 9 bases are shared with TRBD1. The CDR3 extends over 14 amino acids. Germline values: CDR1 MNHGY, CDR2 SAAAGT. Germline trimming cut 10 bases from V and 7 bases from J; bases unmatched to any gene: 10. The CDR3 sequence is CAIGTGSDGGELFF. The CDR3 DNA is TGTGCCATCGGGACAGGGAGTGATGGCGGGGAGCTGTTTTTT.

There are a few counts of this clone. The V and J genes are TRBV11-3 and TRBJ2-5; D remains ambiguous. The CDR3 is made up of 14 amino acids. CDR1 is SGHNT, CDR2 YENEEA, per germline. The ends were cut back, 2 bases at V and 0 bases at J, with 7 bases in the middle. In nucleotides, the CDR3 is TGTGCCAGCAGCTTATTTCAGGACCAAGAGACCCAGTACTTC. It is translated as CASSLFQDQETQYF.

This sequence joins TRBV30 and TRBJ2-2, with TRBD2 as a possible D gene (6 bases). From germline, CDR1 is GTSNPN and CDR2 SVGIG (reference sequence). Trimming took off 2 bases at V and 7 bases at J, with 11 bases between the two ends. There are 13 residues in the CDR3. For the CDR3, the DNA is TGTGCCTGGAGTCCCTCGGGGGACGGGGAGCTGTTTTTT. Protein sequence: CAWSPSGDGELFF.

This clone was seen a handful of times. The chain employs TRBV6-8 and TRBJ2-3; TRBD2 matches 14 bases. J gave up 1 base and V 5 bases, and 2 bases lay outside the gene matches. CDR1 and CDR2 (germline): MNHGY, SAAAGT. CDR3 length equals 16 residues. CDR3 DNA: TGTGCCAGCAGTGGGGGACTAGCGGGGGGCACAGATACGCAGTATTTT. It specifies CASSGGLAGGTDTQYF.

As DNA, the CDR3 is TGTGCCAGCAGCCCCCGGGAGCGAGACGCAGATACGCAGTATTTT. Translating gives CASSPRERDADTQYF. The chain has TRBV11-3 and TRBJ2-3; possibly TRBD2 for D (6 bases). The CDR3 loop spans 15 amino acids. Germline V gene sequence: CDR1 SGHNT, CDR2 YENEEA. Trimming took off 5 bases at V and 4 bases at J, with 16 bases between the two ends.

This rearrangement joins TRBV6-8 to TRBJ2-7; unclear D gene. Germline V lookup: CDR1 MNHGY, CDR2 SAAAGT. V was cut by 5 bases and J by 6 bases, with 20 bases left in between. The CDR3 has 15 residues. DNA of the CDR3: TGTGCCAGCAGTGACCACCGAGACGGGCCCCTCGAGCAGTACGTC. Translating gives CASSDHRDGPLEQYV.

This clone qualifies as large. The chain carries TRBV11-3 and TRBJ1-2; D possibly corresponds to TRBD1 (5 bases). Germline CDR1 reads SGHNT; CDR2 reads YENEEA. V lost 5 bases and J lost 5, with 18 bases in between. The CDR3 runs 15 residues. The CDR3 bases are TGTGCCAGCAGCATCACAGGACCCGGTTCATATGGCTACACCTTC. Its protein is CASSITGPGSYGYTF.

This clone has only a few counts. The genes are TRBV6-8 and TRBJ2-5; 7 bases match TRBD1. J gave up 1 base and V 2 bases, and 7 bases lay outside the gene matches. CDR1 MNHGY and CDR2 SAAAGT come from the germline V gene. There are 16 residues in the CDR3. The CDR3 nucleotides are TGTGCCAGCAGTTACACCCAGGGACAGCTCCAAGAGACCCAGTACTTC. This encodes CASSYTQGQLQETQYF.

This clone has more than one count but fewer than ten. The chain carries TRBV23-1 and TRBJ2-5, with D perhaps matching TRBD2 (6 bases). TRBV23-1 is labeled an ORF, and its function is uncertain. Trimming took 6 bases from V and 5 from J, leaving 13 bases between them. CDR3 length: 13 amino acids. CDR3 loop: CASSLRGRETQYF. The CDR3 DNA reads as TGCGCCAGCAGCCTTCGGGGGAGGGAGACCCAGTACTTC.

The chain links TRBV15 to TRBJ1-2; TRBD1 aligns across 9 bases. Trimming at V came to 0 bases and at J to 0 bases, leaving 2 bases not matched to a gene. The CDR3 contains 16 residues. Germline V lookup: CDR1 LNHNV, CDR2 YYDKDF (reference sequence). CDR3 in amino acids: CATSRDGQGPNYGYTF. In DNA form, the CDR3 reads TGTGCCACCAGCAGAGACGGACAGGGGCCTAACTATGGCTACACCTTC. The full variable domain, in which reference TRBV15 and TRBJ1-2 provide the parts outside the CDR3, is DAMVIQNPRYQVTQFGKPVTLSCSQTLNHNVMYWYQQKSSQAPKLLFHYYDKDFNNEADTPDNFQSRRPNTSFCFLDIRSPGLGDTAMYLCATSRDGQGPNYGYTFGSGTRLTVV.

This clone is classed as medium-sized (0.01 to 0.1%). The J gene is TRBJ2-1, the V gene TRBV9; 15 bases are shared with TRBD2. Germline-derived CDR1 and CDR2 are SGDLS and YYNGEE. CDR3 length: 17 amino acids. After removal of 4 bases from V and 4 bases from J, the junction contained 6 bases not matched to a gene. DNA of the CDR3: TGTGCCAGCAGCCTCACCGGACTAGCGGGAGGGTACAATGAGCAGTTCTTC. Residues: CASSLTGLAGGYNEQFF.

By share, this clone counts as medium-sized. CDR3 sequence: CASRPGLAGEYEQYF. The CDR3, as DNA: TGCGCCAGCAGACCCGGACTAGCGGGAGAGTACGAGCAGTACTTC. The chain employs TRBV4-1 and TRBJ2-7; TRBD2 aligns across 13 bases. CDR1 is MGHRA, CDR2 YSYEKL, per germline. The CDR3 runs to 15 residues. V trimming: 6 bases; J trimming: 4 bases; junction bases outside the gene matches: 6.

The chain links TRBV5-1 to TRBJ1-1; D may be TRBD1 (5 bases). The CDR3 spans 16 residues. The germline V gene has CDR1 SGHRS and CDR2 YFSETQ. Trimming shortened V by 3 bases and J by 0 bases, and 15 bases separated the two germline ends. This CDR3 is CASSSGRRNMNTEAFF. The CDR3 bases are TGCGCCAGCAGCTCGGGACGGAGGAACATGAACACTGAAGCTTTCTTT.

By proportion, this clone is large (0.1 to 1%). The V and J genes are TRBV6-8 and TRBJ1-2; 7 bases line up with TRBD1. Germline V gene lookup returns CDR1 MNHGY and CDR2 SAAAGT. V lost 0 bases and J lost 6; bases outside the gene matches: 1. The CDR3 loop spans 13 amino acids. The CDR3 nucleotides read TGTGCCAGCAGTTACTCGCAGGGGGATGGCTACACCTTC. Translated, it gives CASSYSQGDGYTF.

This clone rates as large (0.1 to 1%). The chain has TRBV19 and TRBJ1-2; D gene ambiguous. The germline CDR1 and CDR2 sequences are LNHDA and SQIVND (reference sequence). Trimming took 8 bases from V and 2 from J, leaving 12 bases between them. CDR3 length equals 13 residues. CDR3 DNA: TGTGCCAGTGAGGATTTGGGGAACTATGGCTACACCTTC. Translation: CASEDLGNYGYTF. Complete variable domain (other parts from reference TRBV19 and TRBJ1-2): DGGITQSPKYLFRKEGQNVTLSCEQNLNHDAMYWYRQDPGQGLRLIYYSQIVNDFQKGDIAEGYSVSREKKESFPLTVTSAQKNPTAFYLCASEDLGNYGYTFGSGTRLTVV.

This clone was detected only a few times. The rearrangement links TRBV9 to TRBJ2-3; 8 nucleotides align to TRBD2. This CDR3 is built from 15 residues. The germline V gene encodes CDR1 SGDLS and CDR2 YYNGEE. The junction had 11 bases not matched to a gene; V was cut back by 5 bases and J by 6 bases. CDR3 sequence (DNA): TGTGCCAGCAGTGGACAAGCGGGGGCTTTGGATACGCAGTATTTT. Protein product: CASSGQAGALDTQYF.

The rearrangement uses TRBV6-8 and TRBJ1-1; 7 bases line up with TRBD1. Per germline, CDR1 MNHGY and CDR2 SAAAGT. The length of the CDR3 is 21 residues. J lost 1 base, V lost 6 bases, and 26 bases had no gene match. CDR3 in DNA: TGTGCCAGCAGCCCCTTCAGACGCTGGGACAGAGCATCCTGGTGGAACACTGAAGCTTTCTTT. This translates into CASSPFRRWDRASWWNTEAFF.

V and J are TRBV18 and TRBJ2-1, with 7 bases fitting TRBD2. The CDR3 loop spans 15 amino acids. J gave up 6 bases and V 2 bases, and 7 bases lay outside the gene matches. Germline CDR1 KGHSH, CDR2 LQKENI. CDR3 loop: CASSPGGGSINEQFF. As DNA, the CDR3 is TGTGCCAGCTCACCAGGCGGGGGAAGTATCAATGAGCAGTTCTTC.

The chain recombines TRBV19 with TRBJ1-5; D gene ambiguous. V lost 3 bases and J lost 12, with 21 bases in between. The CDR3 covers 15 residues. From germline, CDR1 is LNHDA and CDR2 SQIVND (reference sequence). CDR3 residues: CASSMWQTSNRFQHF. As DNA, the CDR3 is TGTGCCAGTAGTATGTGGCAGACCTCCAACCGGTTCCAGCATTTT. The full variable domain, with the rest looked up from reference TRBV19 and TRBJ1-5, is DGGITQSPKYLFRKEGQNVTLSCEQNLNHDAMYWYRQDPGQGLRLIYYSQIVNDFQKGDIAEGYSVSREKKESFPLTVTSAQKNPTAFYLCASSMWQTSNRFQHFGDGTRLSIL.

CDR3 region: CASTDSRGRVDEQFF. CDR3 in DNA: TGTGCCAGCACCGACTCCAGGGGGCGGGTTGATGAGCAGTTCTTC. The genes are TRBV28 and TRBJ2-1; 8 bases fit TRBD1. Germline V gives CDR1 MDHEN, CDR2 SYDVKM. This CDR3 has 15 residues. V was clipped by 7 bases and J by 8 bases; unmatched bases: 13.

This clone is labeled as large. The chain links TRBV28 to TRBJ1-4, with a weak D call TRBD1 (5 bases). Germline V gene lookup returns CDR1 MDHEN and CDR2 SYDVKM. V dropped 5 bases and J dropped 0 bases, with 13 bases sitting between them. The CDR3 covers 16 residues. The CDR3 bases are TGTGCCAGCAGTCCCACCTTGGGGGCAACTAATGAAAAACTGTTTTTT. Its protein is CASSPTLGATNEKLFF.

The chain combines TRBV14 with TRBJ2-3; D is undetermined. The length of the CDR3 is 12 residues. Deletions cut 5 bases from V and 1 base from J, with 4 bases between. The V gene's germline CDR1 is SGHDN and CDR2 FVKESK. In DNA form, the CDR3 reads TGTGCCAGCAGCTCTGGCACAGATACGCAGTATTTT. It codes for CASSSGTDTQYF.

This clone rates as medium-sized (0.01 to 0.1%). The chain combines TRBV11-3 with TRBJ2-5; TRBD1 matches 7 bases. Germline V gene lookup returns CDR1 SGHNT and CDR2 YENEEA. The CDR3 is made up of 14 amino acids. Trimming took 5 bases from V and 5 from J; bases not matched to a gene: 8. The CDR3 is CASSRGTGDETQYF. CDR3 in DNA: TGTGCCAGCAGCCGGGGAACAGGGGACGAGACCCAGTACTTC.

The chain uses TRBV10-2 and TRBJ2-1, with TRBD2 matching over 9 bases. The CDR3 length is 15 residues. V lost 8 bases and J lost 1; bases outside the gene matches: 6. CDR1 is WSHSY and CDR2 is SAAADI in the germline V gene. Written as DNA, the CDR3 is TGCGCCAGCGGTCGACTAGCGGCATCCTACAATGAGCAGTTCTTC. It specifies CASGRLAASYNEQFF.

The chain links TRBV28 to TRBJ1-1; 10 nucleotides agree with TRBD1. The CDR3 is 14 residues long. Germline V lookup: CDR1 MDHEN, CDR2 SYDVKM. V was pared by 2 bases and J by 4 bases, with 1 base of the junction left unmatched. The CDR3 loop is CASSLGTGVTEAFF. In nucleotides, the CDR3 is TGTGCCAGCAGTTTAGGGACAGGGGTCACTGAAGCTTTCTTT.

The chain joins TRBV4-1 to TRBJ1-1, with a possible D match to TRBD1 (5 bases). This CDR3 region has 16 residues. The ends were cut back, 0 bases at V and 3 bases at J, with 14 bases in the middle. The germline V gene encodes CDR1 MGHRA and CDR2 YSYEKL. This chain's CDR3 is CASSQDGDSGHTEAFF. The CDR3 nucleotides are TGCGCCAGCAGCCAAGATGGTGACAGCGGCCACACTGAAGCTTTCTTT.

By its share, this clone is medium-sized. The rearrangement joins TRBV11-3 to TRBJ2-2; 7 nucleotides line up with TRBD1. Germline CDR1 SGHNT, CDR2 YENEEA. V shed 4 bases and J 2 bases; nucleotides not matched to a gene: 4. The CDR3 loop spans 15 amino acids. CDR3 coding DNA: TGTGCCAGCAGCTCGACAGGGACCAACACCGGGGAGCTGTTTTTT. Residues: CASSSTGTNTGELFF.

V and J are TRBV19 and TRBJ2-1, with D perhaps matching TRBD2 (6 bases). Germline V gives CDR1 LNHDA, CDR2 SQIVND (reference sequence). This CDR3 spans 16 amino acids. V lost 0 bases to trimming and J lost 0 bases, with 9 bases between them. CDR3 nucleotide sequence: TGTGCCAGTAGTATAGATGGAGGGAGCTCCTACAATGAGCAGTTCTTC. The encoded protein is CASSIDGGSSYNEQFF.

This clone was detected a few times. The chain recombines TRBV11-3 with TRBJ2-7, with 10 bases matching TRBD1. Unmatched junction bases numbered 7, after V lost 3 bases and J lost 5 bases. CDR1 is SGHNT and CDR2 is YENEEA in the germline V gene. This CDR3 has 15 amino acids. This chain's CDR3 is CASSFTGQGNNEQYF. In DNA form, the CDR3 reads TGTGCCAGCAGCTTTACGGGACAGGGGAACAACGAGCAGTACTTC.

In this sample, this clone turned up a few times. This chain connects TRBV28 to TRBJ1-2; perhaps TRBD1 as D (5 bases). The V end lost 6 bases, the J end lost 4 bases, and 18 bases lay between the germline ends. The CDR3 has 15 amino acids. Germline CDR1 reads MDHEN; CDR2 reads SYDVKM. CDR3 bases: TGTGCCAGCAGCTGGCTAACCGACAGTATCTATGGCTACACCTTC. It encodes CASSWLTDSIYGYTF.

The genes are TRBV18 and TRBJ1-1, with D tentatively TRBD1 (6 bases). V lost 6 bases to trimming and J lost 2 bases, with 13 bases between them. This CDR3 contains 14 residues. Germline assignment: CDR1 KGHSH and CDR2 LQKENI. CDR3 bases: TGTGCCAGCTCGACGGGACACCAAAACACTGAAGCTTTCTTT. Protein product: CASSTGHQNTEAFF.